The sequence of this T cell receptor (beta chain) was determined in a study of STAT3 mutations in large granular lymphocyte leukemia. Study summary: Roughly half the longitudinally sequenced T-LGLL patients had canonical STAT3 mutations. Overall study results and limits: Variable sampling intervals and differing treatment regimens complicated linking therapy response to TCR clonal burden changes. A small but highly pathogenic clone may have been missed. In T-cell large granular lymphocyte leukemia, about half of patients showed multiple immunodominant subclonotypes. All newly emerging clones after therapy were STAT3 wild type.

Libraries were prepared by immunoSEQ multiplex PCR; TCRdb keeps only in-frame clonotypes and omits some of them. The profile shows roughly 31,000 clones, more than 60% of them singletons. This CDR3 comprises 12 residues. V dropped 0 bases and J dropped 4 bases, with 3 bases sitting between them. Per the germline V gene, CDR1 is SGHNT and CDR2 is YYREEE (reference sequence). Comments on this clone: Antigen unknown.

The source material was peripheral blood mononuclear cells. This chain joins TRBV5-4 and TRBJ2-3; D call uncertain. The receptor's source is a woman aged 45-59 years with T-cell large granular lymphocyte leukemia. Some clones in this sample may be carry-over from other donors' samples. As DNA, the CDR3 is TGTGCCAGCAGCTTGGTGGCAGATACGCAGTATTTT. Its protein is CASSLVADTQYF.